This T cell receptor (beta chain) was recorded in a study of cytomegalovirus exposure and HLA in healthy donors. Study-level results: Reportedly, cytomegalovirus status was diagnosed with high sensitivity and specificity. Investigators reported 150 to 200 TCR beta chains as tied to cytomegalovirus. A few CMV-associated chains were confirmed in vitro to be specific for CMV antigens.

Profiled with immunoSEQ multiplex PCR; TCRdb holds only in-frame clones, not every one. In the table there are some 140,000 clones, approximately 85% of which are singletons. This clone was recorded only once. The antigen remains undetermined. Germline trimming cut 3 bases from V and 8 bases from J; bases unmatched to any gene: 8. Germline CDR1 and CDR2: LNHDA and SQIVND (reference sequence). The CDR3 covers 15 residues. Sequencing was carried out using PBMCs. The TCR originated in a woman under 40 in good health and CMV-seronegative. The genes are TRBV19 and TRBJ1-4; 8 bases map to TRBD1. This CDR3 reads CASSILGQVAEKLFF. CDR3 nucleotide sequence: TGTGCCAGTAGTATTCTGGGACAGGTCGCGGAAAAACTGTTTTTT. Full variable domain (missing parts from reference TRBV19 and TRBJ1-4): DGGITQSPKYLFRKEGQNVTLSCEQNLNHDAMYWYRQDPGQGLRLIYYSQIVNDFQKGDIAEGYSVSREKKESFPLTVTSAQKNPTAFYLCASSILGQVAEKLFFGSGTQLSVL.